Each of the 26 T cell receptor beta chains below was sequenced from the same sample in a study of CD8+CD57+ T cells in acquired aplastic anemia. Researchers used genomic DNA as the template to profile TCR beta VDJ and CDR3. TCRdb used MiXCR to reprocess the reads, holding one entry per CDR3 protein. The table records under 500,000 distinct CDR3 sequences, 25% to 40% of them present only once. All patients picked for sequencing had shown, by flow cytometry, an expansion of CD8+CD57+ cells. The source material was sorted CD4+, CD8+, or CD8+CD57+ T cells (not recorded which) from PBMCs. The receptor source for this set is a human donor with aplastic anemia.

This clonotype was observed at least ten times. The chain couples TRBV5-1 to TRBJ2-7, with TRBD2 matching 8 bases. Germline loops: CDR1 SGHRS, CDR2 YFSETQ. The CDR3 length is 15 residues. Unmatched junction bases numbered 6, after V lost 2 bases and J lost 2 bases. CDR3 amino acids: CASSFGAGVTYEQYF. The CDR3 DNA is TGCGCCAGCAGCTTCGGAGCGGGAGTGACCTACGAGCAGTACTTC.

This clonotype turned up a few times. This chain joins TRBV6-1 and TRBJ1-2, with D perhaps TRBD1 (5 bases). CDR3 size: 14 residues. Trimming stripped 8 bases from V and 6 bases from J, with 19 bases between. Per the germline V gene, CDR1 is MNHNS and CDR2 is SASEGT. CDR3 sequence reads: CASRSYREGDGYTF. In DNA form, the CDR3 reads TGTGCCAGCCGATCATACCGGGAAGGGGATGGCTACACCTTC.

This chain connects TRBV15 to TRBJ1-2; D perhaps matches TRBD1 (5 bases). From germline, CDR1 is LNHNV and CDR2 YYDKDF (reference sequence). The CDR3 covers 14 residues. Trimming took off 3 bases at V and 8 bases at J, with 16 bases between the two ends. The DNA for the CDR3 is TGTGCCACCAGCAGGGGCGGGACCGAGGGCGGCTACACCTTC. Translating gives CATSRGGTEGGYTF.

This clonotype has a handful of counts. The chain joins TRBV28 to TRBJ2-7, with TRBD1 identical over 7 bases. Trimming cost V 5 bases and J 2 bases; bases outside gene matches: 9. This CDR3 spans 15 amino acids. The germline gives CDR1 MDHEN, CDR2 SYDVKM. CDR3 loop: CASSPMRDRAYEQYF. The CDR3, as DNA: TGTGCCAGCAGTCCCATGCGCGACAGGGCCTACGAGCAGTACTTC.

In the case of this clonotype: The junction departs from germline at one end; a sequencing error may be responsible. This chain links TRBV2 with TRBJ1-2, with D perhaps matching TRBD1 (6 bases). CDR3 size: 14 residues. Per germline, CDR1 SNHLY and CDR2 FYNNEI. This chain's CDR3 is CASSDRAGVYGYTF. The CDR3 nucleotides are TGCGCCAGCAGTGATAGGGCAGGGGTTTATGGCTACACCTTC.

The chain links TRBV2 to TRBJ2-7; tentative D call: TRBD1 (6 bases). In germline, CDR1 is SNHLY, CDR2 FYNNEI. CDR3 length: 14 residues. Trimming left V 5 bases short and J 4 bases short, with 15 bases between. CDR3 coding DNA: TGTGCCAGCAGTACGACAGGCCAAGGATACGAGCAGTACTTC. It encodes CASSTTGQGYEQYF.

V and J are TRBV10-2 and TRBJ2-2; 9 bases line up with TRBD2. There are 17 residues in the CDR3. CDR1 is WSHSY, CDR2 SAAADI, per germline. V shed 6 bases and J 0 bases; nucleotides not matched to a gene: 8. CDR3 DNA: TGCGCCAGCAGCCAGACCTTAGCGGGAGCGAACACCGGGGAGCTGTTTTTT. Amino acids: CASSQTLAGANTGELFF.

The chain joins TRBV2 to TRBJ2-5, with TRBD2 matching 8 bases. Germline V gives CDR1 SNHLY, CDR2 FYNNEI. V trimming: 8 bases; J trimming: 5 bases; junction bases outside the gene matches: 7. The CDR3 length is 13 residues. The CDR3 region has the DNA TGTGCCAGCGGGCGACTAGCGTCTGAGACCCAGTACTTC. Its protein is CASGRLASETQYF.

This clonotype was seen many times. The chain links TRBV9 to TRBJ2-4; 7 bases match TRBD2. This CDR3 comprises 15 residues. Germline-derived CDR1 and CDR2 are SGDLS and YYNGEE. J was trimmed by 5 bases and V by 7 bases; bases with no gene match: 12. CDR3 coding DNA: TGTGCCAGCTCTCGAAAGAGCGGGAAGGAAAACATTCAGTACTTC. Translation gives CASSRKSGKENIQYF.

In DNA form, the CDR3 reads TGTGCCAGCAGTGAAGCTGGGACTACATACAATGAGCAGTTCTTC. Encoded protein: CASSEAGTTYNEQFF. The gene calls are TRBV6-1 and TRBJ2-1, with 7 nucleotides matching TRBD2. Losses at the gene ends were 0 bases for V and 4 bases for J; bases not matched to a gene: 3. The CDR3 length is 15 residues. CDR1 MNHNS and CDR2 SASEGT come from the germline V gene.

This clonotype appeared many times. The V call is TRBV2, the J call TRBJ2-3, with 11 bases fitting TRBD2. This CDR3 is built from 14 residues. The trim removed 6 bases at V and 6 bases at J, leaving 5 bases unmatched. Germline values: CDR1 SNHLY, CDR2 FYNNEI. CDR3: CASSPGLAVDTQYF. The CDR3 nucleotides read TGTGCCAGCAGCCCGGGACTAGCGGTCGATACGCAGTATTTT.

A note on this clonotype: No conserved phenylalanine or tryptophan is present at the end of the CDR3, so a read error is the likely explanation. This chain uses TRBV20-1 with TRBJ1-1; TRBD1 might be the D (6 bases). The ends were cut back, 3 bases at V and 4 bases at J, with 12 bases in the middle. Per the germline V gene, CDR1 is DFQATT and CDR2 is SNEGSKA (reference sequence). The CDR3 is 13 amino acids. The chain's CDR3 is CSARDSGLTEAFS. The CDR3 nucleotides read TGCAGTGCTAGGGACAGCGGACTCACTGAAGCTTTCTCT.

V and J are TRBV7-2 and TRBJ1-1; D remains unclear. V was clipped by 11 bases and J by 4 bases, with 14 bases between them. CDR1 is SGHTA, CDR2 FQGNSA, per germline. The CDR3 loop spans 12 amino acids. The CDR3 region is CAWSVRVTEAFF. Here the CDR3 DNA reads TGTGCCTGGAGTGTACGGGTCACTGAAGCTTTCTTT.

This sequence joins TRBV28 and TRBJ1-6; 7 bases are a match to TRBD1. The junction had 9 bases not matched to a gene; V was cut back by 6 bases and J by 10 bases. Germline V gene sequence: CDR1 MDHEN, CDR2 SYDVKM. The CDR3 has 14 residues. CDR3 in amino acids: CASRKGRGVSPLHF. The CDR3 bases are TGTGCCAGCAGGAAGGGCAGGGGGGTCTCACCCCTCCACTTT.

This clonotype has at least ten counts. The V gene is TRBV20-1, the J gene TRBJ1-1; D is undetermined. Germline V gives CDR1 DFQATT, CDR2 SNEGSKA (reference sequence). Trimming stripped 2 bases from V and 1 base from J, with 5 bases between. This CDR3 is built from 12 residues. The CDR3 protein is CSARIPNTEAFF. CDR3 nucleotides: TGCAGTGCTAGAATACCGAACACTGAAGCTTTCTTT.

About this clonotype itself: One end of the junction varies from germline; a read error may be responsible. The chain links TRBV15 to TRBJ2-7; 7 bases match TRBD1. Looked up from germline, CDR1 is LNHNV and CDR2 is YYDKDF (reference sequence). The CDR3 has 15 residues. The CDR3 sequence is CASSFLPQGEYEQYF. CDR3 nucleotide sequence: TGTGCCAGCAGCTTTCTCCCGCAGGGGGAATACGAGCAGTACTTC.

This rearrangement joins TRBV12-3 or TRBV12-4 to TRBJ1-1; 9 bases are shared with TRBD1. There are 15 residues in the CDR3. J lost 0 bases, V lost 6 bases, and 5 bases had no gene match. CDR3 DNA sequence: TGTGCCAGCAGCCCACAGGGGGCGATGAACACTGAAGCTTTCTTT. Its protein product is CASSPQGAMNTEAFF.

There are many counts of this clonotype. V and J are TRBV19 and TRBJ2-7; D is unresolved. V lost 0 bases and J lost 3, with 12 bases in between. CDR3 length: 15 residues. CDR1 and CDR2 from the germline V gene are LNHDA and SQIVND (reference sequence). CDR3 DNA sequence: TGTGCCAGTAGTATAGATCTCGGATTTAACTACGAGCAGTACTTC. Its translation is CASSIDLGFNYEQYF.

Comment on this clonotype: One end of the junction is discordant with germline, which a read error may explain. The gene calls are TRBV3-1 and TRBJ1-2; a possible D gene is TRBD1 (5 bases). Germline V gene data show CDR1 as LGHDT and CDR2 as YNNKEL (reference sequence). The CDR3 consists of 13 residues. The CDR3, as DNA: TGTGCCAGCAGCCAAGATGGGGGGGATGGCCACACCTTC. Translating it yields CASSQDGGDGHTF.

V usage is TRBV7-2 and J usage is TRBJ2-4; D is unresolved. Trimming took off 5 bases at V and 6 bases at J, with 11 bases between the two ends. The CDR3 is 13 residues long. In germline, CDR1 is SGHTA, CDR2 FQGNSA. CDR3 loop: CASSPPNANIQYF. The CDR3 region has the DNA TGTGCCAGCAGCCCCCCAAACGCAAACATTCAGTACTTC.

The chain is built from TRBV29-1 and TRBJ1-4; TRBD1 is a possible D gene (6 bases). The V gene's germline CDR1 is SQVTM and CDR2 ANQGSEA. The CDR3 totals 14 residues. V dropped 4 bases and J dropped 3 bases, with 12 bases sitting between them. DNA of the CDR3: TGCAGCGTTGCCCGACAGGAGTCTAATGAAAAACTGTTTTTT. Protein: CSVARQESNEKLFF.

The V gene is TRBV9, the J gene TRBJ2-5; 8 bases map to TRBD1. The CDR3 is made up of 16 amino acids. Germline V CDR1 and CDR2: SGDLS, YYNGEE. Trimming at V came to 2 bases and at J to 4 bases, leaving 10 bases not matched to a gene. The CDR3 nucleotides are TGTGCCAGCAGCGTGACCCCCAGGACAGGGTTAGAGACCCAGTACTTC. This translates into CASSVTPRTGLETQYF.

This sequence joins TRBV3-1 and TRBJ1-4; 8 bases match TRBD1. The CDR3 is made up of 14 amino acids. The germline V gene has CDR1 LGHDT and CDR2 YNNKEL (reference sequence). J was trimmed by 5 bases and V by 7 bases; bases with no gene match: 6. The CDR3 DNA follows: TGTGCCAGCACCCAGACAGGGGAGAATGAAAAACTGTTTTTT. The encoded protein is CASTQTGENEKLFF.

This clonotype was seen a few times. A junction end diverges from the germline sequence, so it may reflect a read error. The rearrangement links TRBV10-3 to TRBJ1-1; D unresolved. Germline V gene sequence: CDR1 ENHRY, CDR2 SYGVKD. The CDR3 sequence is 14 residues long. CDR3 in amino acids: CASSYIMGNTEAFF. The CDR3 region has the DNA TGTGCCAGCAGTTACATAATGGGGAACACTGAAGCTTTCTTT.

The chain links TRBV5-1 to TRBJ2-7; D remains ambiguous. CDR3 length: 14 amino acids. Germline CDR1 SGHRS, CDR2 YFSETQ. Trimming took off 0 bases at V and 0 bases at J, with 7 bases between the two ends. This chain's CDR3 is CASSLELASYEQYF. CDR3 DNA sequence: TGCGCCAGCAGCTTGGAACTGGCCTCCTACGAGCAGTACTTC. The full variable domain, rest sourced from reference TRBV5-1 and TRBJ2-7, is KAGVTQTPRYLIKTRGQQVTLSCSPISGHRSVSWYQQTPGQGLQFLFEYFSETQRNKGNFPGRFSGRQFSNSRSEMNVSTLELGDSALYLCASSLELASYEQYFGPGTRLTVT.

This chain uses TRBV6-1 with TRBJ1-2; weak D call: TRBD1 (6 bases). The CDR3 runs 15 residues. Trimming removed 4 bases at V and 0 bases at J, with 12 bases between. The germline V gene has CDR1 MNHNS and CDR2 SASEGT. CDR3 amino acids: CASSVEAGANYGYTF. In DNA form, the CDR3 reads TGTGCCAGCAGTGTGGAAGCAGGGGCTAACTATGGCTACACCTTC.